These T cell receptor beta chains were read from a single sample in a study of cytomegalovirus exposure and HLA in healthy donors. Here immunoSEQ multiplex PCR was the method, and the copy in TCRdb shows in-frame clones only, minus some. There are 65,000 to 90,000 clones in the sample; about 90% occur only once, and roughly 3.8% lies in the top ten. Sequencing was performed on PBMCs. These TCRs come from a woman aged 18 to 35 in good health and CMV-seropositive. CDR3s include the opening cysteine and the closing phenylalanine or tryptophan. D genes are given only for firm matches. Some rows mark clone size as missing; the rest say once, few, many or name a class of expanded clone.

TRBV5-6	TRBD2	-	TRBJ2-1	CASSETSGFYNEQFF	TGTGCCAGCAGCGAGACTAGCGGTTTCTACAATGAGCAGTTCTTC
TRBV19	TRBD1	once	TRBJ2-7	CASSVTRGMSYEQYF	TGTGCCAGTAGTGTGACCAGGGGGATGAGTTACGAGCAGTACTTC
TRBV5-1	TRBD1	-	TRBJ1-2	CASSPGFRTGPNYGYTF	TGCGCCAGCAGCCCAGGATTCCGGACAGGACCTAACTATGGCTACACCTTC
TRBV6-1	-	-	TRBJ2-2	CASSAGYTGELFF	TGTGCCAGCAGCGCGGGTTACACCGGGGAGCTGTTTTTT
TRBV7-9	-	-	TRBJ2-1	CASSLRRGWDEQFF	TGTGCCAGCAGCTTACGTCGGGGGTGGGATGAGCAGTTCTTC
TRBV2	-	-	TRBJ1-5	CASLREYSNQPQHF	TGTGCCAGCCTCAGGGAATATAGCAATCAGCCCCAGCATTTT
TRBV28	-	-	TRBJ2-3	CASSSRLSTDTQYF	TGTGCCAGCAGTTCCCGTCTTAGCACAGATACGCAGTATTTT
TRBV6-1	TRBD1	-	TRBJ1-2	CASSETTGEYLYGYTF	TGTGCCAGCAGTGAAACGACAGGGGAATATCTCTATGGCTACACCTTC
TRBV4-3	-	-	TRBJ1-2	CASSQDLGAGNNYGYTF	TGCGCCAGCAGCCAAGATCTTGGGGCGGGAAATAACTATGGCTACACCTTC
TRBV4-3	-	-	TRBJ2-6	CASSQDTAGISGANVLTF	TGCGCCAGCAGCCAAGATACCGCAGGGATATCTGGGGCCAACGTCCTGACTTTC
TRBV2	-	few	TRBJ1-5	CASSTPPQPQHF	TGTGCCAGTAGTACTCCACCCCAGCCCCAGCATTTT
TRBV6-1	-	once	TRBJ2-7	CASKVSGGPYEQYF	TGTGCCAGCAAGGTATCCGGGGGACCCTACGAGCAGTACTTC
TRBV9	TRBD2	-	TRBJ2-3	CASSATSATDTQYF	TGTGCCAGCAGCGCGACTAGCGCCACAGATACGCAGTATTTT
TRBV7-8	-	few	TRBJ1-1	CASSQASVNTEAFF	TGTGCCAGCAGCCAGGCGTCGGTGAACACTGAAGCTTTCTTT
TRBV7-2	TRBD1	-	TRBJ1-6	CASSPGQGTNSPLHF	TGTGCCAGCAGCCCAGGACAGGGGACTAATTCACCCCTCCACTTT
TRBV27	TRBD2	-	TRBJ2-1	CASRSGLAGGRGHNEQFF	TGTGCCAGCAGGTCGGGACTAGCGGGAGGCCGGGGTCACAATGAGCAGTTCTTC
TRBV19	-	-	TRBJ1-5	CASSLQSNQPQHF	TGTGCCAGTAGTCTTCAGAGCAATCAGCCCCAGCATTTT